This TCR beta chain was identified during a study of PD-1 blockade in mismatch repair-deficient tumors. Sequencing used immunoSEQ multiplex PCR; TCRdb keeps in-frame clones, though not all of them. The sample holds over 100,000 clones, around 80% seen once. The sample in question was peripheral blood, obtained more than 58 weeks after starting pembrolizumab. The receptor comes from an adult with mismatch repair-deficient cancer.

CDR3 protein: CSVSQGNEKLFF. The CDR3 nucleotides read TGCAGCGTCTCTCAGGGAAATGAAAAACTGTTTTTT. The rearrangement joins TRBV29-1 to TRBJ1-4, with D possibly matching TRBD1 (5 bases). V was cut by 6 bases and J by 5 bases, with 10 bases left in between. Looked up from germline, CDR1 is SQVTM and CDR2 is ANQGSEA. The length of the CDR3 is 12 residues. Variable domain in full (rest from reference TRBV29-1 and TRBJ1-4): SAVISQKPSRDICQRGTSLTIQCQVDSQVTMMFWYRQQPGQSLTLIATANQGSEATYESGFVIDKFPISRPNLTFSTLTVSNMSPEDSSIYLCSVSQGNEKLFFGSGTQLSVL.